This T cell receptor (beta chain) was captured in a study of blood T cell repertoires in COVID-19 (dated by TCRdb to between 2020 and 2021). Notes on the research overall: The collaborator samples originated in the United States, Italy and Spain and spanned the acute and convalescent phases of COVID-19. Nearly every sample came with metadata listing a de-identified subject ID, COVID-19 status, age in years and sex. Deeply sampled blood TCRbeta repertoires from subjects exposed to, actively infected with, or recovered from COVID-19 were included in the dataset. The material from the prospective study consisted of cDNA or gDNA derived from T cells, B-cell-depleted T cells, or PBMCs. The repertoires were made available in a free public database intended to serve as a resource for research on the immune response to SARS-CoV-2. Samples came from the ongoing ImmuneRACE study (first 160 participants) plus 1,254 subjects from 6 global collaborators. Where available, HLA class I and class II types were taken from metadata supplied by the sample provider and were not determined by assay-based typing. What the authors observed across the whole study: Clinical and demographic metadata were provided uncurated, with the amount varying by source and participant.

The immunoSEQ Assay, a bias-controlled multiplex PCR, was used to amplify TCRbeta CDR3 regions from genomic DNA. In the original analysis: The number of nucleated cells in each sample was estimated from the amplification of reference gene primers within the assay. To quantify the absolute abundance of each unique TCRbeta CDR3 rearrangement, sequence reads were collapsed and filtered. Productive Simpson clonality was computed per sample as the square root of Simpson's diversity index over productive rearrangements. Drawn from immuneACCESS, this table holds only the in-frame rearrangements with V and J called that TCRdb kept. Clones are partly lost; checked studies trace under half to an unresolved V gene and leave the rest unexplained. V, J and clone size reflect that table, while D and trimming were determined from the DNA. The sample table lists 15,000 to 20,000 clones, 80% of them with a count of one. Roughly 15% of the sample belongs to the ten largest clones.

Collaborating institutions collected whole blood in K2EDTA tubes following their own protocols. Collaborator samples were shipped for TCRbeta analysis as frozen whole blood, isolated PBMCs, or DNA extracted from either sample type. With respect to this clone: Its binding antigen is unknown. Per-nucleotide qualities are absent, and no much larger clonotype sits a single base away.

The germline V gene specifies MNHEY as CDR1 and SVGAGI as CDR2. Trimming at the junction amounts to 6 bases on V and 0 bases on J, and the germline ends lie 11 bases apart. The CDR3 numbers 14 residues from cysteine through phenylalanine. Only CDR3 DNA remains: 42 bases, in frame from the first base. The receptor was isolated from a human donor in a cohort sampled during active COVID-19. Material for sequencing was peripheral blood. This receptor chain uses TRBV6-5 and TRBJ1-2, and possibly TRBD1, on 5 matching bases. The CDR3 here reads CASRPLQANYGYTF. In nucleotides, the sequence is TGTGCCAGCAGGCCCTTACAGGCTAACTATGGCTACACCTTC.